This is a list of T cell receptor beta chains from one sample in a study of graft-versus-host responses after intestinal transplantation. Data came from immunoSEQ multiplex PCR; TCRdb stores just in-frame clones and leaves some out. The table has some 110,000 clones, approximately 94% seen once; the top ten hold about 0.2%. Their cognate antigens are unknown. Material: unstimulated CD4+ T cells sorted from spleen or lymph node cells, obtained before transplant. The source of these receptors is a human donor who was the organ donor for an intestinal transplant. Both conserved end residues are part of each CDR3. D genes are given only for firm matches. A row's size may be missing; if present it is once, few, many or a size class.

j_call	v_call	d_call	clone_size	cdr3_nt	cdr3_aa
TRBJ2-3	TRBV19	-	once	TGTGCCAGTAGCCCTCCGGGGAATACGCAGTATTTT	CASSPPGNTQYF
TRBJ1-1	TRBV9	-	-	TGTGCCAGCAGCGTAGAGTGGGGAACTGAAGCTTTCTTT	CASSVEWGTEAFF
TRBJ2-1	TRBV19	-	-	TGTGCCAGTAGTATAGATCTCGAGAGAGGATCCTACAATGAGCAGTTCTTC	CASSIDLERGSYNEQFF
TRBJ2-2	TRBV2	TRBD2	once	TGTGCCAGCACTACGACTAGCGGAGCCAACACCGGGGAGCTGTTTTTT	CASTTTSGANTGELFF
TRBJ1-3	TRBV7-9	-	-	TGTGCCAGCAGCCCAGAGGTCCCTGGAAACACCATATATTTT	CASSPEVPGNTIYF
TRBJ2-5	TRBV7-2	TRBD2	-	TGTGCCAGCAGCCTCTCTCCTAGCGGAGGGGCTGAGACCCAGTACTTC	CASSLSPSGGAETQYF
TRBJ2-1	TRBV2	-	-	TGTGCCAGCGGTTTAGAGAATGAGCAGTTCTTC	CASGLENEQFF
TRBJ2-7	TRBV6-4	-	-	TGTGCCAGCCGGGCCGAGGGGGGGGAGCAGTACTTC	CASRAEGGEQYF
TRBJ1-1	TRBV6-6	-	-	TGTGCCAGCAGTTTGGGATTCCTGAACACTGAAGCTTTCTTT	CASSLGFLNTEAFF
TRBJ2-6	TRBV5-4	-	-	TGTGCCAGCACCCACGGAGACTCTGGGGCCAACGTCCTGACTTTC	CASTHGDSGANVLTF
TRBJ1-2	TRBV19	-	once	TGTGCCAGTAGCCGACCGTTGTTAGGGGTCCGAGACTATGGCTACACCTTC	CASSRPLLGVRDYGYTF
TRBJ2-1	TRBV6-4	-	-	TGTGCCAGCAGCACGGGTTCGGGCTACAATGAGCAGTTCTTC	CASSTGSGYNEQFF
TRBJ1-1	TRBV27	-	once	TGTGCCAGCAGTTCGCCGGGGGGGGGTAACACTGAAGCTTTCTTT	CASSSPGGGNTEAFF
TRBJ1-1	TRBV6-1	TRBD1	-	TGTGCCAGCAGGCAGGGGGTACTTACGACTGAAGCTTTCTTT	CASRQGVLTTEAFF
TRBJ2-7	TRBV5-4	-	-	TGTGCCAGCAGCTTCGGTGGGGAATCCTACGAGCAGTACTTC	CASSFGGESYEQYF
TRBJ2-1	TRBV2	-	-	TGTGCCAGCAGACCGACCGTGTTGGAGCAGTTCTTC	CASRPTVLEQFF
TRBJ2-3	TRBV5-1	TRBD2	-	TGCGCCAGCAGCTTGGTGGCGGGAGGGCCGGGAGATACGCAGTATTTT	CASSLVAGGPGDTQYF
TRBJ1-2	TRBV28	-	-	TGTGCCAGCAGTCAGGCGGGGAACTATGGCTACACCTTC	CASSQAGNYGYTF
TRBJ2-1	TRBV9	-	-	TGTGCCAGCAGCGTAGGAGGAGGGGGGCACAATGAGCAGTTCTTC	CASSVGGGGHNEQFF
TRBJ2-7	TRBV15	-	-	TGTGCCACCAGCGGTATACTAGAGGCCGAGCAGTACTTC	CATSGILEAEQYF
TRBJ2-2	TRBV6-5	TRBD2	-	TGTGCCAGCAGATCTAAGCGGGGGAACACCGGGGAGCTGTTTTTT	CASRSKRGNTGELFF
TRBJ2-5	TRBV5-4	TRBD2	-	TGTGCCAGCAGCTTGGCGGGGGGCCAAGAGACCCAGTACTTC	CASSLAGGQETQYF
TRBJ2-5	TRBV5-4	-	-	TGTGCCAGCAGCTTCGGCGGGCTGTTAGAGACCCAGTACTTC	CASSFGGLLETQYF
TRBJ2-5	TRBV6-6	-	-	TGTGCCAGCAGTTACGGCGGACTCCAAGAGACCCAGTACTTC	CASSYGGLQETQYF
TRBJ2-1	TRBV9	TRBD2	-	TGTGCCAGCAGCCAGGAGGCCAGCGGGAGTAGGGGTGAGCAGTTCTTC	CASSQEASGSRGEQFF
TRBJ2-3	TRBV5-1	TRBD1	-	TGCGCCAGCAGCGTGGGACAGAGCACAGATACGCAGTATTTT	CASSVGQSTDTQYF
TRBJ2-5	TRBV19	-	-	TGTGCCAGTAGCACAGAACCGAAAACCTACGTGCGCGGGCAGTACTTC	CASSTEPKTYVRGQYF
TRBJ2-7	TRBV30	TRBD2	-	TGTGCCTGGAGTGTAGGCGGGGGCTCCTACGAGCAGTACTTC	CAWSVGGGSYEQYF
TRBJ2-4	TRBV27	TRBD2	-	TGTGCCAGCAGTTTATCGAGGTTGGCTAGCGGAAAAAACATTCAGTACTTC	CASSLSRLASGKNIQYF
TRBJ1-4	TRBV28	-	-	TGTGCCAGCAGTCTAATACCACAGGTGGCAACTAATGAAAAACTGTTTTTT	CASSLIPQVATNEKLFF
TRBJ2-1	TRBV7-2	-	-	TGTGCCAGCAGCCTGGGACTCGTATACAATGAGCAGTTCTTC	CASSLGLVYNEQFF
TRBJ1-6	TRBV7-9	-	-	TGTGCCAGCAGCTTAGGAGTAGGGATCGGATATAATTCACCCCTCCACTTT	CASSLGVGIGYNSPLHF
TRBJ1-5	TRBV7-2	-	-	TGTGCCAGCAGCTTAGGGTCATGGGGTCAGCCCCAGCATTTT	CASSLGSWGQPQHF
TRBJ2-5	TRBV10-3	TRBD2	-	TGTGCCATCAGTGGGACTAGCGGGGAGACCCAGTACTTC	CAISGTSGETQYF
TRBJ2-2	TRBV9	TRBD2	-	TGTGCCAGCAGCGTGACTAGCGGGAGCTGGGGCGGGGAGCTGTTTTTT	CASSVTSGSWGGELFF
TRBJ2-1	TRBV19	TRBD2	-	TGTGCCAGTAGTACCAAGATACGGGTGCTAGCGGGAGGGGTCAATGAGCAGTTCTTC	CASSTKIRVLAGGVNEQFF
TRBJ1-4	TRBV2	-	-	TGTGCCAGCAGTGAAAGGGAACTTAATGAAAAACTGTTTTTT	CASSERELNEKLFF
TRBJ1-3	TRBV10-3	TRBD1	-	TGTGCCATCAGTGAGTCACGAAAGACAGGGTTTGAAAACACCATATATTTT	CAISESRKTGFENTIYF
TRBJ2-5	TRBV7-6	-	-	TGTGCCAGCAGCTTAGCGGGATCTTGGGGGTACCAAGAGACCCAGTACTTC	CASSLAGSWGYQETQYF
TRBJ1-1	TRBV15	-	-	TGTGCCACCAGCAGAGTCCAGTTTATTAATGAAGCTTTCTTT	CATSRVQFINEAFF
TRBJ1-1	TRBV30	TRBD1	-	TGTGCCTGGAGTGTAGCGCCCGGACAGGTCAAAGCTTTCTTT	CAWSVAPGQVKAFF
TRBJ1-1	TRBV28	-	-	TGTGCCAGCAGTTCCGCTGCGGCAGGCCTGAACACTGAAGCTTTCTTT	CASSSAAAGLNTEAFF
TRBJ1-1	TRBV28	-	few	TGTGCCAGCAGTTTGGGTGGGGTTGAAACTGAAGCTTTCTTT	CASSLGGVETEAFF
TRBJ2-1	TRBV7-2	TRBD1	-	TGTGCCAGCAGCTTTTCGGACAGGGGGCTGGATGAGCAGTTCTTC	CASSFSDRGLDEQFF
TRBJ1-2	TRBV19	-	-	TGTGCCAGTAGTATAAAGGACTCTGGCTACACCTTC	CASSIKDSGYTF